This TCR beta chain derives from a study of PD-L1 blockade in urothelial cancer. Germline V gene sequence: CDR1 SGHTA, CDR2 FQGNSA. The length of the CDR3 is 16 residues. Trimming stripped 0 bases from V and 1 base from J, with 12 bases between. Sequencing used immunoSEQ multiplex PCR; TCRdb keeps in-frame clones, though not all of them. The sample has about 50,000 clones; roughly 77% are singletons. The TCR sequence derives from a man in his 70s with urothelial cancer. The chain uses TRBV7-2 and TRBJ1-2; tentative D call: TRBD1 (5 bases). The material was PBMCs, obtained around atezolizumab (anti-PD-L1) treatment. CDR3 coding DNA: TGTGCCAGCAGCTTAGCCCTGTTTCAGGGTAACTATGGCTACACCTTC. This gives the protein CASSLALFQGNYGYTF.